These 17 T cell receptor beta chains share one sample of origin, sequenced in a study of blood T cells in healthy people across ages. The authors ran a second PCR of roughly 6 to 12 cycles using a sample-barcoded 5' primer and a J-beta primer mix. TCRdb itself ran the 5' RACE reads through MiXCR, one entry per CDR3 protein. The table records about 1.1 million distinct CDR3 sequences, roughly two fifths of them present only once. The specimen was blood. These receptors were collected from a man aged 18 to 35 in good health.

This clonotype was recorded a few times. The rearrangement joins TRBV7-9 to TRBJ1-6, with D unclear. Trimming left V 6 bases short and J 0 bases short, with 12 bases between. From germline, CDR1 is SEHNR and CDR2 FQNEAQ (reference sequence). This CDR3 contains 16 residues. In DNA, the CDR3 is TGTGCCAGCAGTGGACTTTCGAGCTCCTATAATTCACCCCTCCACTTT. This codes for CASSGLSSSYNSPLHF. The full variable domain, completed using reference TRBV7-9 and TRBJ1-6, is DTGVSQNPRHKITKRGQNVTFRCDPISEHNRLYWYRQTLGQGPEFLTYFQNEAQLEKSRLLSDRFSAERPKGSFSTLEIQRTEQGDSAMYLCASSGLSSSYNSPLHFGNGTRLTVT.

This clonotype was detected a few times. The chain carries TRBV20-1 and TRBJ1-5; D not certain. In germline, CDR1 is DFQATT, CDR2 SNEGSKA (reference sequence). CDR3 length: 14 amino acids. V was cut by 0 bases and J by 0 bases, with 6 bases left in between. The DNA for the CDR3 is TGCAGTGCTAGAGACAAGTATAGCAATCAGCCCCAGCATTTT. Its protein product is CSARDKYSNQPQHF.

The chain uses TRBV3-1 and TRBJ2-7, with 9 positions matching TRBD2. The CDR3 is 15 amino acids. Germline V gives CDR1 LGHDT, CDR2 YNNKEL (reference sequence). V shed 3 bases, J shed 7 bases, and the junction held 10 bases outside the gene matches. Here the CDR3 reads CASSQRGGYYNEQYF. CDR3 bases: TGTGCCAGCAGCCAGCGGGGGGGGTACTACAATGAGCAGTACTTC.

The gene calls are TRBV5-1 and TRBJ1-2, with D possibly matching TRBD1 (6 bases). CDR1 is SGHRS and CDR2 is YFSETQ in the germline V gene. Trimming left V 0 bases short and J 2 bases short, with 8 bases between. There are 14 residues in the CDR3. CDR3 loop: CASSLDTGNYGYTF. CDR3 nucleotide sequence: TGCGCCAGCAGCTTGGACACAGGGAACTATGGCTACACCTTC.

The chain links TRBV6-5 to TRBJ2-5, with a tentative D call TRBD1 (5 bases). CDR1 is MNHEY, CDR2 SVGAGI, per germline. The CDR3 extends over 16 amino acids. V was cut by 0 bases and J by 5 bases, with 16 bases left in between. The CDR3 nucleotides read TGTGCCAGCAGTTACTCAGGTGTATCCTCAGGGGAGACCCAGTACTTC. Its protein is CASSYSGVSSGETQYF.

The rearrangement uses TRBV16 and TRBJ1-1; no reliable D call. Germline CDR1 KGHSY, CDR2 FQNENV. V lost 1 base and J 1 base, leaving 4 bases between the germline ends. The CDR3 has 13 amino acids. DNA of the CDR3: TGTGCCAGCAGCCAATGGCGGAACACTGAAGCTTTCTTT. Its translation is CASSQWRNTEAFF.

J is TRBJ2-3 and V is TRBV27, with D unclear. There are 15 residues in the CDR3. The ends were cut back, 3 bases at V and 1 base at J, with 11 bases in the middle. CDR1 and CDR2 (germline): MNHEY, SMNVEV (reference sequence). The CDR3 bases are TGTGCCAGCAGTTTTGGGTGTTCTGGCACAGATACGCAGTATTTT. Encoded protein: CASSFGCSGTDTQYF.

The V gene is TRBV14, the J gene TRBJ1-1, with unresolved D. Trimming shortened V by 2 bases and J by 0 bases, and 7 bases separated the two germline ends. The CDR3 extends over 14 amino acids. From germline, CDR1 is SGHDN and CDR2 FVKESK. CDR3 nucleotides: TGTGCCAGCAGCCAAATTGGAGTGAACACTGAAGCTTTCTTT. Translating gives CASSQIGVNTEAFF. The full variable domain, with the rest looked up from reference TRBV14 and TRBJ1-1, is EAGVTQFPSHSVIEKGQTVTLRCDPISGHDNLYWYRRVMGKEIKFLLHFVKESKQDESGMPNNRFLAERTGGTYSTLKVQPAELEDSGVYFCASSQIGVNTEAFFGQGTRLTVV.

This CDR3 is CASSQIMDSIPAYNEQYF. Here the CDR3 DNA reads TGTGCCAGCAGCCAAATAATGGACTCAATTCCTGCCTACAATGAGCAGTACTTC. The J gene is TRBJ2-7, the V gene TRBV3-1; D might be TRBD2 (5 bases). Deletions cut 2 bases from V and 7 bases from J, with 27 bases between. This CDR3 is 18 amino acids long. The germline V gene encodes CDR1 LGHDT and CDR2 YNNKEL (reference sequence).

This clonotype was detected only a few times. J is TRBJ2-5 and V is TRBV9, with D possibly matching TRBD1 (6 bases). The CDR3 totals 15 residues. V lost 0 bases and J 6 bases, leaving 15 bases between the germline ends. CDR1 SGDLS and CDR2 YYNGEE come from the germline V gene. CDR3 amino acids: CASSVGPGVEKTQYF. The DNA of the CDR3 is TGTGCCAGCAGCGTAGGTCCAGGGGTGGAGAAGACCCAGTACTTC.

In its sample, this clonotype was seen once. The J gene is TRBJ1-2, the V gene TRBV19; tentatively, D is TRBD1 (5 bases). Germline CDR1 reads LNHDA; CDR2 reads SQIVND (reference sequence). CDR3 length equals 12 residues. V was shortened by 8 bases and J by 4 bases, with 11 bases between the two germline ends. The CDR3 DNA reads as TGTGCCAGTTCCCGGGGCACCTATGGCTACACCTTC. Translating it yields CASSRGTYGYTF.

The rearrangement joins TRBV6-5 to TRBJ2-7; 7 positions agree with TRBD1. Germline CDR1 is MNHEY and CDR2 is SVGAGI. The CDR3 consists of 16 residues. The trim removed 5 bases at V and 6 bases at J, leaving 16 bases unmatched. For the CDR3, the DNA is TGTGCCAGCAGTCGATCCGATACAGGGGCCGGGTTCGAGCAGTACTTC. It is translated as CASSRSDTGAGFEQYF.

The chain recombines TRBV4-2 with TRBJ1-2, with 9 bases aligning to TRBD1. Germline V gene lookup returns CDR1 LGHNA and CDR2 YNFKEQ. This CDR3 is built from 17 residues. Germline trimming cut 0 bases from V and 7 bases from J; bases unmatched to any gene: 12. The CDR3 region is CASSQDFRDREAAGYTF. CDR3 sequence (DNA): TGTGCCAGCAGCCAAGATTTCAGGGACAGGGAAGCTGCTGGCTACACCTTC.

The chain joins TRBV20-1 to TRBJ2-3; the D gene could be TRBD1 or TRBD2 (5 bases each). Trimming took 3 bases from V and 0 from J, leaving 16 bases between them. This CDR3 is built from 16 residues. Germline values: CDR1 DFQATT, CDR2 SNEGSKA (reference sequence). CDR3 protein: CSARGPGSTSTDTQYF. The CDR3 region has the DNA TGCAGTGCTAGGGGCCCAGGGAGTACTAGCACAGATACGCAGTATTTT.

This chain connects TRBV24-1 to TRBJ1-4; the D gene is possibly TRBD1 (5 bases). V lost 4 bases to trimming and J lost 5 bases, with 13 bases between them. CDR1 is KGHDR, CDR2 SFDVKD, per germline. This CDR3 is 15 amino acids long. In nucleotides, the CDR3 is TGTGCCACCAGTGAAACCGGGACGAAGAATGAAAAACTGTTTTTT. This sequence encodes CATSETGTKNEKLFF.

This chain connects TRBV7-2 to TRBJ2-5, with TRBD2 as a possible D gene (5 bases). In germline, CDR1 is SGHTA, CDR2 FQGNSA. This CDR3 has 15 amino acids. V lost 2 bases to trimming and J lost 0 bases, with 10 bases between them. CDR3: CASSLTAAYQETQYF. CDR3 sequence (DNA): TGTGCCAGCAGCTTAACAGCGGCGTACCAAGAGACCCAGTACTTC.

This clonotype was seen a few times. The chain links TRBV30 to TRBJ1-2; no firm D call. V lost 3 bases, J lost 6 bases, and 14 bases lay in between. Germline lookup yields CDR1 GTSNPN and CDR2 SVGIG (reference sequence). There are 13 residues in the CDR3. The CDR3 DNA follows: TGTGCCTGGAGGGGGATTGGGGTGAATGGCTACACCTTC. Residues: CAWRGIGVNGYTF.